This T cell receptor beta chain was retrieved from a study of breast tumors, draining lymph nodes, adjacent tissues. Study outcomes and limitations: Luminal-like breast cancer showed significantly higher tumor–nontumor repertoire similarity than basal-like. Tumor repertoires ranked between lymph nodes and nontumor tissue in diversity, with V and J gene preferences. Data only fit, rather than demonstrated, lymph node origin of most tumor T cells. Findings are consistent with lymph node origin and intratumoral expansion of most tumor T cells.

With regard to this clonotype: What it binds is not known.

With V trimmed by 6 bases and J by 0 bases, 11 bases remained unmatched. Germline CDR1 reads DFQATT; CDR2 reads SNEGSKA (reference sequence). CDR3 length: 16 amino acids. TCRdb processed the multiplex PCR reads anew with MiXCR; each CDR3 protein has one entry. The sample shows 190,000 or so distinct CDR3 sequences, 31% of them seen only once. Breast cancer patients provided tissue from their axillary draining lymph nodes. The clonotype comes from a female donor with breast cancer. Some clones in this sample may be carry-over from other donors' samples. What was sequenced was axillary lymph node tissue. The chain uses TRBV20-1 and TRBJ2-5; 9 bases align to TRBD2. CDR3 in amino acids: CSATPGTSSYQETQYF. The CDR3 nucleotides are TGCAGTGCAACCCCAGGGACTAGCAGTTACCAAGAGACCCAGTACTTC.